The clone carrying this T cell receptor (beta chain) has just a few counts. Its antigen is still unknown. This table comes from immunoSEQ multiplex PCR, and its TCRdb copy is limited to in-frame clones, with some not included. The table shows 100,000 or so clones, with around nine tenths occurring only once. No infections or other immune events were documented during collection. The record originates from a study of identifying expanded T cells in peripheral blood. Germline CDR1 and CDR2: SGHDT and YYEEEE. The CDR3 has 16 amino acids. V was pared by 7 bases and J by 4 bases, with 11 bases of the junction left unmatched. Regarding the study as a whole: Around 1.2 clones differed between technical replicates, versus around 15 and 18 over time.

This receptor was taken from a person aged 18 to 69 in good health. This chain joins TRBV5-6 and TRBJ2-1; 10 nucleotides agree with TRBD2. Sequencing input: blood. The DNA for the CDR3 is TGTGCCAGCGGGCCATATCCGGGACTAGCGTACAATGAGCAGTTCTTC. Amino acids: CASGPYPGLAYNEQFF.